This T cell receptor beta chain was recorded in a study of cytomegalovirus exposure and HLA in healthy donors. The primer mix had 60 Vbeta and 13 Jbeta primers. TCRdb's copy holds only in-frame clones and misses some; the assay was immunoSEQ multiplex PCR. The sample carries roughly 190,000 clones, about 86% recorded once. Trimming pared 5 bases from V and 1 base from J, leaving 11 bases between. The germline V gene encodes CDR1 SGHTA and CDR2 FQGNSA. CDR3 length equals 14 residues. The specimen was PBMCs. The chain combines TRBV7-2 with TRBJ2-5; possible D gene TRBD2, 5 bases. The sequence derives from a middle-aged man in good health and CMV-seropositive. CDR3 amino acids: CASSQEGGQETQYF. The CDR3 DNA sequence: TGTGCCAGCAGCCAAGAGGGTGGCCAAGAGACCCAGTACTTC. The variable domain in full, completed from reference TRBV7-2 and TRBJ2-5, reads GAGVSQSPSNKVTEKGKDVELRCDPISGHTALYWYRQSLGQGLEFLIYFQGNSAPDKSGLPSDRFSAERTGGSVSTLTIQRTQQEDSAVYLCASSQEGGQETQYFGPGTRLLVL.